The 10 T cell receptor beta chains below were found in one sample sequenced in a study of identical twins (dated by TCRdb to between 2015 and 2016). Receptors were amplified or captured by 5' RACE. TCRdb names Illumina HiSeq 2000 as the instrument used. The public reads were reprocessed in TCRdb via fastp at Q25 and MiXCR, keeping in-frame beta chains. Each entry merges the rows of one CDR3 protein and shows their most common DNA and genes. The sample table records 450,000 or so distinct CDR3 sequences; 14% of these occur just once. Around 0.57% of the sample goes to the ten largest clones. These same records also appear under a second study, on yellow fever vaccine responses in identical twins.

The sequencing sample was made of CD4+ T cells sorted from blood. Every receptor here comes from a woman aged 18-29 years in good health.

This sequence joins TRBV9 and TRBJ2-5; TRBD2 agrees at 12 bases. This CDR3 has 18 residues. The germline V gene encodes CDR1 SGDLS and CDR2 YYNGEE. J lost 4 bases, V lost 4 bases, and 14 bases had no gene match. The CDR3 nucleotides are TGTGCCAGCAGCCCCCCGGGTCTAGCGGGAGGGGTCCTAGAGACCCAGTACTTC. Its protein product is CASSPPGLAGGVLETQYF.

This clonotype was observed a few times. The rearrangement uses TRBV7-2 and TRBJ2-1; D uncertain. The CDR3 is made up of 17 amino acids. Trimming left V 2 bases short and J 10 bases short, with 24 bases between. Germline V gene lookup returns CDR1 SGHTA and CDR2 FQGNSA. The DNA for the CDR3 is TGTGCCAGCAGCTTATTTCCCCCGGAACCCCCTAAATGGGAGCAGTTCTTC. It yields the protein CASSLFPPEPPKWEQFF.

The chain couples TRBV6-6 to TRBJ2-7; a possible D gene is TRBD1 (5 bases). The germline CDR1 and CDR2 sequences are MNHNY and SVGAGI (reference sequence). CDR3 length: 11 amino acids. V was trimmed by 8 bases and J by 6 bases, leaving 11 bases between them. The CDR3 coding sequence is TGTGCCAGCCAAAGGGGCCCCGAGCAGTACTTC. Translation: CASQRGPEQYF.

This clonotype was detected only a few times. The chain recombines TRBV4-3 with TRBJ1-1; D uncertain. Germline lookup yields CDR1 LGHNA and CDR2 YSLEER. Trimming took off 4 bases at V and 4 bases at J, with 16 bases between the two ends. The CDR3 has 15 residues. Here the CDR3 DNA reads TGCGCCAGCAGCCTAACCGGGCCGTCGGGCACTGAAGCTTTCTTT. The encoded protein is CASSLTGPSGTEAFF.

The chain recombines TRBV5-1 with TRBJ2-5; TRBD1 agrees at 7 bases. From germline, CDR1 is SGHRS and CDR2 YFSETQ. The CDR3 totals 15 residues. Trimming took 4 bases from V and 5 from J; bases not matched to a gene: 11. CDR3 in DNA: TGCGCCAGCAGCGCCGCCGGGACAGTGAGGGAGACCCAGTACTTC. It yields the protein CASSAAGTVRETQYF.

Only a few counts were recorded for this clonotype. This chain joins TRBV29-1 and TRBJ2-1; 11 nucleotides match TRBD2. The ends lost 2 bases at V and 9 bases at J; junction bases unmatched: 12. Germline V gene data show CDR1 as SQVTM and CDR2 as ANQGSEA. The CDR3 runs to 16 residues. The CDR3 DNA follows: TGCAGCGTTGAATTCCTAGCGGGGGGCCTCAACAGTGAGCAGTTCTTC. It is translated as CSVEFLAGGLNSEQFF.

A few counts support this clonotype. The rearrangement uses TRBV11-2 and TRBJ2-1; 8 bases align to TRBD1. CDR1 is SGHAT, CDR2 FQNNGV, per germline. There are 14 residues in the CDR3. V lost 5 bases to trimming and J lost 9 bases; unmatched junction nucleotides: 9. The DNA of the CDR3 is TGTGCCAGCAGCCCAGTCCAGGGGGCAGGTGAGCAGTTCTTC. Amino acids: CASSPVQGAGEQFF. Based on the CDR3 plus reference TRBV11-2 and TRBJ2-1, the full variable domain is EAGVAQSPRYKIIEKRQSVAFWCNPISGHATLYWYQQILGQGPKLLIQFQNNGVVDDSQLPKDRFSAERLKGVDSTLKIQPAKLEDSAVYLCASSPVQGAGEQFFGPGTRLTVL.

There are a few counts of this clonotype. CDR3 amino acids: CSALDRGGEGYEQYF. As DNA, the CDR3 is TGCAGCGCCCTGGACAGGGGCGGGGAGGGCTACGAGCAGTACTTC. The rearrangement links TRBV29-1 to TRBJ2-7, with 9 bases fitting TRBD1. Germline CDR1 and CDR2: SQVTM and ANQGSEA. CDR3 length equals 15 residues. Trimming took 7 bases from V and 3 from J; bases not matched to a gene: 13.

This clonotype was seen a handful of times. V usage is TRBV10-3 and J usage is TRBJ2-3; 10 positions match TRBD2. The CDR3 consists of 16 residues. Looked up from germline, CDR1 is ENHRY and CDR2 is SYGVKD. Trimming took 2 bases from V and 2 from J; bases not matched to a gene: 4. In nucleotides, the CDR3 is TGTGCCATCAGTGAGCCTAGCGGGGGAAACACAGATACGCAGTATTTT. Amino acid sequence: CAISEPSGGNTDTQYF.

V and J are TRBV12-3 or TRBV12-4 and TRBJ1-1; D unclear. This CDR3 region has 13 residues. Trimming pared 5 bases from V and 7 bases from J, leaving 14 bases between. Written as DNA, the CDR3 is TGTGCCAGCAGTACCCGGACGGGAGATGAAGCTTTCTTT. Protein: CASSTRTGDEAFF.